Below are 17 T cell receptor beta chains sequenced from a single sample in a study of cytomegalovirus exposure and HLA in healthy donors. Primers included in the PCR were 60 Vbeta and 13 Jbeta primers. Method: immunoSEQ multiplex PCR; TCRdb's copy keeps in-frame clones and lacks some. The table has around 100,000 clones, approximately 70% seen once. Sequences were obtained from PBMCs. Receptors originate from a man aged 25 to 45 in good health and CMV-seropositive.

The rearrangement uses TRBV4-1 and TRBJ1-1; D might be TRBD1 (5 bases). The CDR3 contains 15 residues. Trimming left V 4 bases short and J 0 bases short, with 12 bases between. CDR1 is MGHRA and CDR2 is YSYEKL in the germline V gene. CDR3 nucleotides: TGCGCCAGCAGCCTTTTAAGGGGCTTGAACACTGAAGCTTTCTTT. It codes for CASSLLRGLNTEAFF.

In this sample, this clone turned up a few times. This sequence joins TRBV6-5 and TRBJ2-3; D is possibly TRBD1 (5 bases). The V gene lost 6 bases and the J gene lost 0 bases, with 10 bases spanning the gap. The CDR3 contains 14 residues. Germline V lookup: CDR1 MNHEY, CDR2 SVGAGI. CDR3 sequence: CASSDRWSTDTQYF. CDR3 DNA: TGTGCCAGCAGCGACAGATGGAGCACAGATACGCAGTATTTT.

The chain combines TRBV7-3 with TRBJ1-1; D might be TRBD1 (5 bases). Germline lookup yields CDR1 SGHTA and CDR2 FQGTGA. Trimming removed 4 bases at V and 4 bases at J, with 10 bases between. The CDR3 is 13 amino acids. The CDR3 spells CASSSQGVTEAFF. The CDR3 DNA follows: TGTGCCAGCAGCTCCCAGGGTGTCACTGAAGCTTTCTTT.

This clone was counted a single time. The chain uses TRBV7-2 and TRBJ2-2, with 9 nucleotides matching TRBD2. Germline trimming cut 3 bases from V and 4 bases from J; bases unmatched to any gene: 6. CDR1 and CDR2 from the germline V gene are SGHTA and FQGNSA. The CDR3 runs to 16 residues. CDR3 coding DNA: TGTGCCAGCAGCTTGTATAGCGGGGGTGTCACCGGGGAGCTGTTTTTT. Translated: CASSLYSGGVTGELFF. Complete variable domain (other parts from reference TRBV7-2 and TRBJ2-2): GAGVSQSPSNKVTEKGKDVELRCDPISGHTALYWYRQSLGQGLEFLIYFQGNSAPDKSGLPSDRFSAERTGGSVSTLTIQRTQQEDSAVYLCASSLYSGGVTGELFFGEGSRLTVL.

This sequence joins TRBV4-1 and TRBJ2-1, with TRBD1 matching over 9 bases. CDR3 size: 14 residues. The V gene end was trimmed by 6 bases and the J gene end by 4 bases; junction bases not matched to a gene: 4. Germline V gene sequence: CDR1 MGHRA, CDR2 YSYEKL. The CDR3 sequence is CASRGQGIYNEQFF. CDR3 DNA sequence: TGCGCCAGCAGGGGACAGGGAATATACAATGAGCAGTTCTTC.

The chain is built from TRBV19 and TRBJ2-6; D may be TRBD1 (7 bases). The CDR3 is 14 amino acids. From germline, CDR1 is LNHDA and CDR2 SQIVND (reference sequence). V was shortened by 8 bases and J by 4 bases, with 12 bases between the two germline ends. DNA of the CDR3: TGTGCCAGTGGAGGGGGCTCAGGGGCCAACGTCCTGACTTTC. Protein: CASGGGSGANVLTF.

This clone has more than one count but fewer than ten. The V gene is TRBV9, the J gene TRBJ2-3; 8 nucleotides align to TRBD2. V trimming: 6 bases; J trimming: 2 bases; junction bases outside the gene matches: 5. CDR3 size: 14 residues. Germline V lookup: CDR1 SGDLS, CDR2 YYNGEE. The CDR3 protein is CASNIAGYTDTQYF. The CDR3 bases are TGTGCCAGCAATATAGCGGGATACACAGATACGCAGTATTTT.

This clone was counted between two and nine times. The V gene is TRBV5-4, the J gene TRBJ2-3; 13 positions match TRBD2. From germline, CDR1 is SGHNT and CDR2 YYREEE (reference sequence). The CDR3 contains 15 residues. With V trimmed by 3 bases and J by 6 bases, 4 bases remained unmatched. The CDR3 here is CASSSKTSGGDTQYF. In nucleotides, the CDR3 is TGTGCCAGCAGCTCCAAGACTAGCGGGGGGGATACGCAGTATTTT.

V gene TRBV9 combines with J gene TRBJ2-2, with TRBD1 as a possible D gene (5 bases). Germline assignment: CDR1 SGDLS and CDR2 YYNGEE. The CDR3 totals 14 residues. V gave up 3 bases and J gave up 1 base, with 7 bases separating them. This CDR3 reads CASSATGNTGELFF. The CDR3 bases are TGTGCCAGCAGCGCCACAGGGAACACCGGGGAGCTGTTTTTT.

The chain links TRBV2 to TRBJ1-6, with D maybe TRBD1 (5 bases). Per the germline V gene, CDR1 is SNHLY and CDR2 is FYNNEI. This CDR3 region has 16 residues. V dropped 8 bases and J dropped 0 bases, with 14 bases sitting between them. CDR3 amino acids: CASYPTASSYNSPLHF. The CDR3 DNA is TGTGCCAGCTACCCGACAGCTAGCTCCTATAATTCACCCCTCCACTTT. The full variable domain, its missing parts supplied by reference TRBV2 and TRBJ1-6, is EPEVTQTPSHQVTQMGQEVILRCVPISNHLYFYWYRQILGQKVEFLVSFYNNEISEKSEIFDDQFSVERPDGSNFTLKIRSTKLEDSAMYFCASYPTASSYNSPLHFGNGTRLTVT.

This sequence joins TRBV19 and TRBJ2-2; 7 bases are a match to TRBD2. The V gene's germline CDR1 is LNHDA and CDR2 SQIVND (reference sequence). The CDR3 is 15 residues long. V lost 5 bases to trimming and J lost 5 bases; unmatched junction nucleotides: 8. In DNA form, the CDR3 reads TGTGCCAGTAGTTGGGGGGGACGAGGTACCGGGGAGCTGTTTTTT. Amino acid sequence: CASSWGGRGTGELFF.

The table lists this clone with a few counts. The gene calls are TRBV15 and TRBJ1-2; a weak D match, TRBD1 (6 bases). The CDR3 runs to 14 residues. Between the trimmed V and J ends, which lost 5 bases and 8 bases, there was a span of 18 bases. The germline V gene has CDR1 LNHNV and CDR2 YYDKDF (reference sequence). The CDR3 DNA sequence: TGTGCCACCAGCGGGAGGGGGACACACAGGGGCTACACCTTC. As protein: CATSGRGTHRGYTF.

The chain is built from TRBV19 and TRBJ2-7, with unresolved D. Between the trimmed V and J ends, which lost 3 bases and 2 bases, there was a span of 8 bases. CDR3 length: 13 amino acids. Per the germline V gene, CDR1 is LNHDA and CDR2 is SQIVND (reference sequence). The CDR3 sequence is CASSIGPAYEQYF. The DNA of the CDR3 is TGTGCCAGTAGTATTGGGCCAGCCTACGAGCAGTACTTC. Variable domain in full (rest from reference TRBV19 and TRBJ2-7): DGGITQSPKYLFRKEGQNVTLSCEQNLNHDAMYWYRQDPGQGLRLIYYSQIVNDFQKGDIAEGYSVSREKKESFPLTVTSAQKNPTAFYLCASSIGPAYEQYFGPGTRLTVT.

This clone appeared a few times. This sequence joins TRBV4-1 and TRBJ2-2; 7 bases agree with TRBD2. Germline V CDR1 and CDR2: MGHRA, YSYEKL. J lost 0 bases, V lost 4 bases, and 8 bases had no gene match. The CDR3 loop spans 17 amino acids. The CDR3 DNA reads TGCGCCAGCAGCCCCGTCCGCGGGGGTACGAACACCGGGGAGCTGTTTTTT. Translating gives CASSPVRGGTNTGELFF.

This clone was counted between two and nine times. V is TRBV5-8 and J is TRBJ2-7; possibly TRBD1 for D (6 bases). Trimming stripped 4 bases from V and 4 bases from J, with 9 bases between. Germline values: CDR1 SGHTS, CDR2 YDEGEE. This CDR3 has 12 residues. The CDR3 spells CASSHTGYEQYF. CDR3 nucleotides: TGTGCCAGCAGCCATACAGGGTACGAGCAGTACTTC.

J is TRBJ1-1 and V is TRBV11-3; D ambiguous. This CDR3 is built from 11 residues. The germline V and J ends were trimmed by 6 bases and 8 bases, with 10 bases remaining between them. Germline V lookup: CDR1 SGHNT, CDR2 YENEEA. The CDR3 reads CASRQVHEAFF. The CDR3 region has the DNA TGTGCCAGCAGGCAGGTCCACGAAGCTTTCTTT.

The gene calls are TRBV6-5 and TRBJ1-2; perhaps TRBD1 as D (5 bases). CDR1 is MNHEY and CDR2 is SVGAGI in the germline V gene. V was trimmed by 6 bases and J by 6 bases, leaving 11 bases between them. The CDR3 is made up of 12 amino acids. The DNA of the CDR3 is TGTGCCAGCAGACGATCGGGGGATGGCTACACCTTC. This codes for CASRRSGDGYTF.